The 20 T cell receptor beta chains below come from one sample, sequenced in a study of T cell responses to AZD1222 COVID-19 vaccine. Only in-frame clones appear in the TCRdb table, and some are missing; sequencing was by immunoSEQ multiplex PCR. The data show some 95,000 clones, 85% to 90% seen once. The source was peripheral blood, collected on day 0 of AZD1222 vaccination. The receptors were gathered from an adult in good health.

The genes are TRBV9 and TRBJ2-3, with TRBD2 matching over 10 bases. The CDR3 length is 14 residues. Germline V lookup: CDR1 SGDLS, CDR2 YYNGEE. Germline trimming cut 0 bases from V and 13 bases from J; bases unmatched to any gene: 8. The CDR3, as DNA: TGTGCCAGCAGCGTAGGCGTTAGCGGGGGGATAGAGTATTTT. It codes for CASSVGVSGGIEYF.

This rearrangement joins TRBV19 to TRBJ2-7; TRBD2 is a possible D gene (6 bases). Trimming took 2 bases from V and 2 from J, leaving 13 bases between them. Germline CDR1 and CDR2: LNHDA and SQIVND (reference sequence). There are 15 residues in the CDR3. The DNA for the CDR3 is TGTGCCAGTAGTATATTGGCGGGGCCTCCCTACGAGCAGTACTTC. As protein: CASSILAGPPYEQYF.

The genes are TRBV29-1 and TRBJ1-1, with 7 bases lining up with TRBD1. The V segment lost 7 bases and the J segment 3 bases; nucleotides outside the gene matches: 11. This CDR3 region has 14 residues. Germline CDR1 and CDR2: SQVTM and ANQGSEA. For the CDR3, the DNA is TGCAGCGCAAATCCGGGACAGTCTCACACTGAAGCTTTCTTT. It specifies CSANPGQSHTEAFF. Looking up the rest from reference TRBV29-1 and TRBJ1-1 gives the full variable domain: SAVISQKPSRDICQRGTSLTIQCQVDSQVTMMFWYRQQPGQSLTLIATANQGSEATYESGFVIDKFPISRPNLTFSTLTVSNMSPEDSSIYLCSANPGQSHTEAFFGQGTRLTVV.

This clone was counted only a few times. The chain combines TRBV28 with TRBJ2-4, with 9 nucleotides matching TRBD1. Looked up from germline, CDR1 is MDHEN and CDR2 is SYDVKM. CDR3 size: 14 residues. The junction had 6 bases not matched to a gene; V was cut back by 6 bases and J by 6 bases. The CDR3 protein is CASSPDRGINIQYF. The CDR3 nucleotides are TGTGCCAGCAGCCCGGACAGGGGAATAAACATTCAGTACTTC.

V usage is TRBV4-1 and J usage is TRBJ1-4; tentative D call: TRBD1 (6 bases). V lost 0 bases and J lost 8, with 7 bases in between. The germline V gene encodes CDR1 MGHRA and CDR2 YSYEKL. This CDR3 contains 13 residues. In nucleotides, the CDR3 is TGCGCCAGCAGCCAAGATAGGGGGGAAAAACTGTTTTTT. It codes for CASSQDRGEKLFF.

The chain uses TRBV7-8 and TRBJ2-2; possible D gene TRBD1, 5 bases. The CDR3 is 13 residues long. Trimming cost V 1 base and J 6 bases, with 6 bases left between them. CDR1 SGHVS and CDR2 FQNEAQ come from the germline V gene. This chain's CDR3 is CASSLVGAGELFF. CDR3 DNA sequence: TGTGCCAGCAGCTTAGTAGGGGCCGGGGAGCTGTTTTTT.

CDR3 region: CASSQDAGANSPLHF. CDR3 nucleotides: TGCGCCAGCAGCCAAGATGCGGGGGCGAATTCACCCCTCCACTTT. The chain combines TRBV4-3 with TRBJ1-6; tentatively, D is TRBD1 (6 bases). Trimming removed 0 bases from V and 7 bases from J, with 10 bases in between. The germline gives CDR1 LGHNA, CDR2 YSLEER. The CDR3 is made up of 15 amino acids.

This chain connects TRBV6-5 to TRBJ2-7; D not certain. Deletions cut 2 bases from V and 4 bases from J, with 15 bases between. The CDR3 is 15 residues long. The germline CDR1 and CDR2 sequences are MNHEY and SVGAGI. CDR3 residues: CASSYALPENYEQYF. The CDR3 coding sequence is TGTGCCAGCAGTTACGCGCTCCCCGAAAATTACGAGCAGTACTTC.

The J gene is TRBJ1-5, the V gene TRBV3-1 (or the pseudogene TRBV3-2); 9 nucleotides align to TRBD1. CDR1 LGHDT and CDR2 YNNKEL come from the germline V gene (reference sequence). The length of the CDR3 is 14 residues. The junction had 4 bases not matched to a gene; V was cut back by 4 bases and J by 6 bases. CDR3 nucleotide sequence: TGTGCCAGCAGCCTCGGGACAGGGAGTCAGCCCCAGCATTTT. Encoded protein: CASSLGTGSQPQHF.

The chain uses TRBV2 and TRBJ2-7; D ambiguous. CDR1 and CDR2 (germline): SNHLY, FYNNEI. The CDR3 extends over 13 amino acids. Trimming removed 7 bases from V and 2 bases from J, with 12 bases in between. CDR3 coding DNA: TGTGCCAGCACGGACGTCGTTACCTACGAGCAGTACTTC. This translates into CASTDVVTYEQYF.

This clone came up a few times. The chain couples TRBV12-3 or TRBV12-4 to TRBJ1-2, with D maybe TRBD1 (6 bases). Trimming removed 8 bases at V and 5 bases at J, with 15 bases between. The CDR3 loop spans 13 amino acids. The CDR3 protein is CASGEWGQYGYTF. The CDR3 coding sequence is TGTGCCAGCGGTGAATGGGGGCAGTATGGCTACACCTTC.

This clone was detected only a few times. J is TRBJ2-7 and V is TRBV4-2; 7 nucleotides match TRBD1. The ends lost 2 bases at V and 0 bases at J; junction bases unmatched: 13. Germline assignment: CDR1 LGHNA and CDR2 YNFKEQ. The CDR3 is 18 residues long. This chain's CDR3 is CASSQLLSGDSSSYEQYF. CDR3 sequence (DNA): TGTGCCAGCAGCCAACTTTTGTCAGGGGACAGTAGCTCCTACGAGCAGTACTTC.

V usage is TRBV6-5 and J usage is TRBJ1-5, with D possibly TRBD1 on 6 matching bases. V gave up 0 bases and J gave up 4 bases, with 7 bases separating them. Per the germline V gene, CDR1 is MNHEY and CDR2 is SVGAGI. This CDR3 spans 14 amino acids. CDR3 sequence (DNA): TGTGCCAGCAGTTACTCTCAGGGGAATCAGCCCCAGCATTTT. It codes for CASSYSQGNQPQHF.

The chain is built from TRBV27 and TRBJ1-1; D is uncertain. V was clipped by 3 bases and J by 3 bases, with 8 bases between them. CDR3 length: 13 amino acids. Germline CDR1 MNHEY, CDR2 SMNVEV (reference sequence). The CDR3 spells CASSFESDTEAFF. For the CDR3, the DNA is TGTGCCAGCAGTTTCGAGTCGGACACTGAAGCTTTCTTT.

The CDR3: CASSDPGTGSPNTGELFF. The CDR3 DNA follows: TGTGCCAGCAGTGACCCCGGGACAGGGTCACCGAACACCGGGGAGCTGTTTTTT. V usage is TRBV6-1 and J usage is TRBJ2-2, with 9 bases fitting TRBD1. CDR3 length: 18 residues. Germline V gives CDR1 MNHNS, CDR2 SASEGT. The trim removed 3 bases at V and 0 bases at J, leaving 8 bases unmatched.

The V call is TRBV5-1, the J call TRBJ2-1, with 7 nucleotides matching TRBD1. The CDR3 contains 15 residues. CDR1 SGHRS and CDR2 YFSETQ come from the germline V gene. After removal of 3 bases from V and 1 base from J, the junction contained 4 bases not matched to a gene. Here the CDR3 reads CASSSTGPSYNEQFF. The CDR3 bases are TGCGCCAGCAGCTCGACAGGGCCATCCTACAATGAGCAGTTCTTC.

This rearrangement joins TRBV2 to TRBJ2-2, with 9 nucleotides matching TRBD1. CDR3 length: 17 amino acids. Germline V lookup: CDR1 SNHLY, CDR2 FYNNEI. The V gene end was trimmed by 5 bases and the J gene end by 4 bases; junction bases not matched to a gene: 11. The CDR3 DNA reads TGTGCCAGCAGTCCCAGGGGGATGGGACAGGGCACCGGGGAGCTGTTTTTT. It specifies CASSPRGMGQGTGELFF.

V is TRBV30 and J is TRBJ2-7; D might be TRBD2 (7 bases). V lost 2 bases and J 5 bases, leaving 13 bases between the germline ends. The germline V gene has CDR1 GTSNPN and CDR2 SVGIG (reference sequence). This CDR3 spans 13 amino acids. CDR3 amino acids: CAWSKRGANEQYF. The CDR3 bases are TGTGCCTGGAGTAAACGGGGGGCCAACGAGCAGTACTTC.

This clone was seen a single time. The chain recombines TRBV12-3 or TRBV12-4 with TRBJ1-4; D call uncertain. CDR3 size: 10 residues. Trimming left V 7 bases short and J 7 bases short, with 4 bases between. CDR3: CASKGEKLFF. The DNA for the CDR3 is TGTGCCAGCAAAGGTGAAAAACTGTTTTTT.

The rearrangement uses TRBV14 and TRBJ1-1; D possibly corresponds to TRBD1 (5 bases). V lost 6 bases and J lost 4, with 9 bases in between. This CDR3 comprises 12 residues. Germline CDR1 and CDR2: SGHDN and FVKESK. The CDR3 reads CASSSGTTEAFF. In DNA form, the CDR3 reads TGTGCCAGCAGTTCTGGGACCACTGAAGCTTTCTTT.